One and the same sample provided the 10 T cell receptor beta chains below, sequenced in a study of cytotoxic CD8 clonotypes in ibrutinib-treated CLL. Assay: immunoSEQ multiplex PCR; the TCRdb copy retains only in-frame clones and omits some. The sample records about 270,000 clones, approximately 79% being singletons. The sample consisted of PBMCs, taken at disease progression, from a patient treated with ibrutinib. Source of these receptors: a human donor with chronic lymphocytic leukemia.

The chain has TRBV25-1 and TRBJ2-6, with D possibly being TRBD2 (6 bases). Trimming stripped 1 base from V and 2 bases from J, with 9 bases between. Germline V gives CDR1 MGHDK, CDR2 SYGVNS. The length of the CDR3 is 16 residues. CDR3 protein: CASSELGGTGANVLTF. DNA for the CDR3: TGTGCCAGCAGTGAATTAGGAGGGACTGGGGCCAACGTCCTGACTTTC.

This clone was seen once. The gene calls are TRBV27 and TRBJ2-7; 8 bases match TRBD2. This CDR3 comprises 15 residues. Germline V gene sequence: CDR1 MNHEY, CDR2 SMNVEV (reference sequence). With V trimmed by 5 bases and J by 0 bases, 6 bases remained unmatched. Written as DNA, the CDR3 is TGTGCCAGCAGTACCACTAGCGGTAGCTCCTACGAGCAGTACTTC. Its translation is CASSTTSGSSYEQYF.

This chain connects TRBV11-2 to TRBJ2-3, with 9 bases fitting TRBD2. Germline-derived CDR1 and CDR2 are SGHAT and FQNNGV. V was pared by 2 bases and J by 6 bases, with 12 bases of the junction left unmatched. The CDR3 runs to 17 residues. The CDR3 is CASSLSSPGLAMDTQYF. The CDR3 nucleotides read TGTGCCAGCAGCTTATCGAGCCCTGGACTAGCGATGGATACGCAGTATTTT.

The chain combines TRBV5-1 with TRBJ2-5, with 7 bases matching TRBD1. Germline-derived CDR1 and CDR2 are SGHRS and YFSETQ. The CDR3 totals 14 residues. Trimming cost V 3 bases and J 4 bases; bases outside gene matches: 6. CDR3 sequence (DNA): TGCGCCAGCAGCTCGGACAGGTCGGGAGAGACCCAGTACTTC. Translating gives CASSSDRSGETQYF.

This clone was seen only a few times. Here the CDR3 DNA reads TGTGCCAGCAGTGCGACTAGCGCCTACGAGCAGTACTTC. Translated, it gives CASSATSAYEQYF. The chain uses TRBV27 and TRBJ2-7; 8 nucleotides align to TRBD2. J lost 2 bases, V lost 5 bases, and 2 bases had no gene match. CDR1 is MNHEY and CDR2 is SMNVEV in the germline V gene (reference sequence). There are 13 residues in the CDR3.

The V gene is TRBV18, the J gene TRBJ2-7; the D call may be TRBD1 or TRBD2 (5 bases each). CDR1 is KGHSH, CDR2 LQKENI, per germline. The CDR3 consists of 15 residues. V gave up 4 bases and J gave up 5 bases, with 18 bases separating them. CDR3 sequence: CASSLDPGPGDEQYF. The CDR3 nucleotides are TGTGCCAGCTCACTTGATCCGGGACCTGGCGACGAGCAGTACTTC.

This chain links TRBV7-2 with TRBJ2-5, with a weak D call TRBD2 (6 bases). V was shortened by 7 bases and J by 1 base, with 10 bases between the two germline ends. Germline-derived CDR1 and CDR2 are SGHTA and FQGNSA. The CDR3 is 13 residues long. This CDR3 reads CASTKEGQETQYF. The CDR3 bases are TGTGCCAGCACCAAGGAGGGCCAAGAGACCCAGTACTTC.

V usage is TRBV4-3 and J usage is TRBJ1-1, with D possibly matching TRBD1 (6 bases). V lost 4 bases and J 10 bases, leaving 16 bases between the germline ends. The CDR3 totals 13 residues. Per the germline V gene, CDR1 is LGHNA and CDR2 is YSLEER. The CDR3 here is CASSRRGGDPAFF. CDR3 DNA: TGCGCCAGCAGCCGACGAGGGGGGGACCCAGCTTTCTTT.

This clone turned up a few times. The rearrangement links TRBV5-1 to TRBJ1-2; TRBD1 matches at 8 bases. CDR1 and CDR2 (germline): SGHRS, YFSETQ. This CDR3 comprises 13 residues. Trimming took 4 bases from V and 8 from J; bases not matched to a gene: 7. CDR3 region: CASSLGQGEGYTF. CDR3 bases: TGCGCCAGCAGCCTCGGACAGGGCGAGGGCTACACCTTC. Based on the CDR3 plus reference TRBV5-1 and TRBJ1-2, the full variable domain is KAGVTQTPRYLIKTRGQQVTLSCSPISGHRSVSWYQQTPGQGLQFLFEYFSETQRNKGNFPGRFSGRQFSNSRSEMNVSTLELGDSALYLCASSLGQGEGYTFGSGTRLTVV.

CDR3 nucleotides: TGTGCCAGCAGCCCAATTGGACTAGGTAGCACAGATACGCAGTATTTT. As protein: CASSPIGLGSTDTQYF. The chain combines TRBV4-2 with TRBJ2-3; 7 bases match TRBD2. The CDR3 has 16 amino acids. V lost 4 bases, J lost 0 bases, and 7 bases stayed unmatched. CDR1 and CDR2 from the germline V gene are LGHNA and YNFKEQ.